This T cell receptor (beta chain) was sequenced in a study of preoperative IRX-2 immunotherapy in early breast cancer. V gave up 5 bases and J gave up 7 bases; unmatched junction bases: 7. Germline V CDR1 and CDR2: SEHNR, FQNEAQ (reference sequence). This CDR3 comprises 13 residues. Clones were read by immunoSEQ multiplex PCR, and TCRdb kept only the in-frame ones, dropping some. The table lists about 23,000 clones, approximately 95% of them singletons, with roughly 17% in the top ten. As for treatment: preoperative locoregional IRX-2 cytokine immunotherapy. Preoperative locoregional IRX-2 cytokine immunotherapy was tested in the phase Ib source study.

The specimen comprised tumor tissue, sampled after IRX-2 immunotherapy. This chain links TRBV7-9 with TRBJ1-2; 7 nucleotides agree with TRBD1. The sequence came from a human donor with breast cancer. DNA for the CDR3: TGTGCCAGCAGCGAGAACAGGGGATCTGGCTACACCTTC. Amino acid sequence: CASSENRGSGYTF.